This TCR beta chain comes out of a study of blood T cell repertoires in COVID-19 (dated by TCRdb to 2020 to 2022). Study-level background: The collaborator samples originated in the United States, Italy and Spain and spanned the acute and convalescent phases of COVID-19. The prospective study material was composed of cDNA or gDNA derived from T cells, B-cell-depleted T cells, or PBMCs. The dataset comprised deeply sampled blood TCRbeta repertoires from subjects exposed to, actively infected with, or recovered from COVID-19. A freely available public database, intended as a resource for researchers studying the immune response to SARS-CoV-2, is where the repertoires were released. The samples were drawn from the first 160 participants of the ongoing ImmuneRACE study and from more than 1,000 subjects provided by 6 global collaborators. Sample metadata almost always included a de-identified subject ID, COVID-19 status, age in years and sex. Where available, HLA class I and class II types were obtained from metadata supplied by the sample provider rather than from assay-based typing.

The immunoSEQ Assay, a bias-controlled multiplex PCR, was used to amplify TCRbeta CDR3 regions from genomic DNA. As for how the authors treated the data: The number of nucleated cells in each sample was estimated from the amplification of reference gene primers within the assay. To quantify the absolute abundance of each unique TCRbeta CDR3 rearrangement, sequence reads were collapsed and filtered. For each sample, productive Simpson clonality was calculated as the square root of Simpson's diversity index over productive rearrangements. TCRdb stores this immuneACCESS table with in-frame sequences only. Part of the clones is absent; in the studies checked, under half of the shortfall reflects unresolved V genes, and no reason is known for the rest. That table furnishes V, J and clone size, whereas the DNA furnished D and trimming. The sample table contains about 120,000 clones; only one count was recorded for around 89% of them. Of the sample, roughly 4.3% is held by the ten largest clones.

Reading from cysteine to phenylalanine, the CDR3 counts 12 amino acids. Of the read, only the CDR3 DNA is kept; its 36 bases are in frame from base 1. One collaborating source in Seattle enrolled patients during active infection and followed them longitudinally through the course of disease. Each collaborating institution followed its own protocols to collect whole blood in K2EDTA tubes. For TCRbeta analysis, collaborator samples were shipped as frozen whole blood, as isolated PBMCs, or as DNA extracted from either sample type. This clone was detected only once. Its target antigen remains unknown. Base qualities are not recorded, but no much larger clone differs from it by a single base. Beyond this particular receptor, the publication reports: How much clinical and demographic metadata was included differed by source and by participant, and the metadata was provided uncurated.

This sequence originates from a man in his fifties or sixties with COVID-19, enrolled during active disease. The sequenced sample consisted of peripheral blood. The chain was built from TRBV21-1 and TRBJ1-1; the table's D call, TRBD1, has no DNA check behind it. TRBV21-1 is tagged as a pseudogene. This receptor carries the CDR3 CASSKRGTEAFF. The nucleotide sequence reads TGTGCCAGCAGCAAAAGGGGTACTGAAGCTTTCTTT.